This T cell receptor beta chain is drawn from a study of control samples from healthy donors and cancer patients. TCRdb keeps only in-frame clones here, not all; method: immunoSEQ multiplex PCR. The sample includes about 95,000 clones, about 82% of them seen just once. CDR3 length: 20 amino acids. Per germline, CDR1 LGHDT and CDR2 YNNKEL (reference sequence). V gave up 1 base and J gave up 1 base; unmatched junction bases: 16. This TCR was recovered from a man aged 25 to 45 in good health. Sequencing was performed on blood. This chain connects TRBV3-1 (or the pseudogene TRBV3-2) to TRBJ2-5; TRBD2 matches 9 bases. CDR3: CASSQGLGFASGAIQETQYF. CDR3 bases: TGTGCCAGCAGCCAAGGGCTAGGTTTCGCTAGCGGGGCGATCCAAGAGACCCAGTACTTC.